The entry below describes one T cell receptor (beta chain). The record originates from a study of blood T cell repertoires in COVID-19. V was cut by 5 bases and J by 0 bases, with 5 bases left in between. Germline V gene lookup returns CDR1 SGHRS and CDR2 YFSETQ. The CDR3 loop spans 13 amino acids. Repertoires were generated with immunoSEQ multiplex PCR, while TCRdb's copy carries only in-frame clones and drops some. This sample has 250,000 or so clones, with roughly 90% found just once. The chain couples TRBV5-1 to TRBJ2-2, with D unresolved. This TCR was sampled from a young woman with acute or convalescent COVID-19. Sequenced sample: peripheral blood. CDR3 bases: TGCGCCAGCAGTTCAGCGAACACCGGGGAGCTGTTTTTT. Encoded protein: CASSSANTGELFF.